The clone carrying this T cell receptor (beta chain) was seen many times. The CDR3 runs to 14 residues. V was trimmed by 2 bases and J by 1 base, leaving 11 bases between them. Per germline, CDR1 GTSNPN and CDR2 SVGIG (reference sequence). The data were taken from a study of tumor and adjacent non-tumor tissue in lung cancer. The library came from three nested PCR rounds adapted from ARM-PCR protocols. MiXCR was run by TCRdb on the multiplex PCR reads, yielding one entry per CDR3 protein. The sample comprises about 86,000 distinct CDR3 sequences, approximately 73% of which are singletons, and 21% rests with the top ten. RNA was extracted from bulk tissue without any cell sorting. Distant lung tissue was collected more than 3 cm away from the tumor edge.

Sample: distant non-tumor lung tissue. The sequence was obtained from a woman between 50 and 59 years old with non-small cell lung cancer. V usage is TRBV30 and J usage is TRBJ1-1; possible D gene TRBD1, 5 bases. CDR3 loop: CAWSPVGANTEAFF. The CDR3 DNA sequence: TGTGCCTGGAGTCCCGTAGGGGCGAACACTGAAGCTTTCTTT.